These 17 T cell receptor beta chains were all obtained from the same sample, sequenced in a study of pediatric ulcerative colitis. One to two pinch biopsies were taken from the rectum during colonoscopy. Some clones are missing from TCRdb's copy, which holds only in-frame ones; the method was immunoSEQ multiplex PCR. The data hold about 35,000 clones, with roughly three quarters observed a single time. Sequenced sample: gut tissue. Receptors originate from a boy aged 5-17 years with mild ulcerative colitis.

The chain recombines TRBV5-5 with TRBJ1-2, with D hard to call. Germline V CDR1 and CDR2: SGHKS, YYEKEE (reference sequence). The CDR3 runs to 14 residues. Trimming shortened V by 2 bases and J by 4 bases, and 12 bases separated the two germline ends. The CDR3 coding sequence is TGTGCCAGCAGCTTCGGAGGGCTAGGCTATGGCTACACCTTC. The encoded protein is CASSFGGLGYGYTF.

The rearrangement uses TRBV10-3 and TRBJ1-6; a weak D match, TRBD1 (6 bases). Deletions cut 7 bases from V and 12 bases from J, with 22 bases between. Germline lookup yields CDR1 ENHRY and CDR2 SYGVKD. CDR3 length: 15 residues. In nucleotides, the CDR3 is TGTGCCATCATGGGTCTACAGGGTGGGTCGGGACCCCTCCACTTT. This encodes CAIMGLQGGSGPLHF.

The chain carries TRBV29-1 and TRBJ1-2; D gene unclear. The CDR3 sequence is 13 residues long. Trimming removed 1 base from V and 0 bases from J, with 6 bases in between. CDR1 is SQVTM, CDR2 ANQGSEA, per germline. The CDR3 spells CSVEGESNYGYTF. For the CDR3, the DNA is TGCAGCGTTGAAGGGGAATCTAACTATGGCTACACCTTC.

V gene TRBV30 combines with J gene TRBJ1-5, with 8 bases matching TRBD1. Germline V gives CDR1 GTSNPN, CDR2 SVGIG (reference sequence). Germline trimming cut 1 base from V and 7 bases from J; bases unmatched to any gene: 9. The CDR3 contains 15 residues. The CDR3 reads CAWSGRQGIIQPQHF. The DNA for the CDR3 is TGTGCCTGGAGTGGCAGACAGGGGATTATACAGCCCCAGCATTTT.

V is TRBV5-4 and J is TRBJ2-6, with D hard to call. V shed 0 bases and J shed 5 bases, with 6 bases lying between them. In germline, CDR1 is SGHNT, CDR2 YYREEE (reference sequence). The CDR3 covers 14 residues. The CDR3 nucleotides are TGTGCCAGCAGCTTGGGTCAGAGGGCCAACGTCCTGACTTTC. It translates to CASSLGQRANVLTF.

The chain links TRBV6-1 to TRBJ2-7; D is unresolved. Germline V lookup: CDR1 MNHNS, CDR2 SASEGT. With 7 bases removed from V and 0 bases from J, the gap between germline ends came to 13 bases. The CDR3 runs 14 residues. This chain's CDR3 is CASIGHWSSYEQYF. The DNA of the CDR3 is TGTGCCAGCATCGGCCACTGGAGCTCCTACGAGCAGTACTTC.

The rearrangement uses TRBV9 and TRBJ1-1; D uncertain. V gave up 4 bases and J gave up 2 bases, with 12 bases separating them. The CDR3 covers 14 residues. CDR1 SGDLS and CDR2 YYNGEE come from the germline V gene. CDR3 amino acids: CASSLTGSNTEAFF. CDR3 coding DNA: TGTGCCAGCAGCCTAACCGGGAGTAACACTGAAGCTTTCTTT.

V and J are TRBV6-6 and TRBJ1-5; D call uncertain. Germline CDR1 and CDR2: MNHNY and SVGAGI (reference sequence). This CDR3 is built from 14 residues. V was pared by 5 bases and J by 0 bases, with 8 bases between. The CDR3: CASSLVFSNQPQHF. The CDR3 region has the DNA TGTGCCAGCAGTCTGGTATTTAGCAATCAGCCCCAGCATTTT.

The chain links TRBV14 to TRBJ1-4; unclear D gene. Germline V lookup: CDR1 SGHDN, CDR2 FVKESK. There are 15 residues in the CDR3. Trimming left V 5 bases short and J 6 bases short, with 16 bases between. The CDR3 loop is CASSDSLEADEKLFF. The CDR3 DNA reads TGTGCCAGCAGCGATTCATTAGAAGCGGATGAAAAACTGTTTTTT.

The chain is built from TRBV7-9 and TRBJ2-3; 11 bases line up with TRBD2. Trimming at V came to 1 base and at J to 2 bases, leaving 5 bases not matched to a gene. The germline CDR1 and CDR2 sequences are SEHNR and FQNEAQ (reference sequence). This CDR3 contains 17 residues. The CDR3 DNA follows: TGTGCCAGCAGCTTAGGGTCTAGCGGGGGGTACACAGATACGCAGTATTTT. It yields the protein CASSLGSSGGYTDTQYF.

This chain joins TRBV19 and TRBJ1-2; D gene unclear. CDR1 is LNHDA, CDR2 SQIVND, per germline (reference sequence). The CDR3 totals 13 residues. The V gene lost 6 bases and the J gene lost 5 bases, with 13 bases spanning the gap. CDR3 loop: CASSLEGYYGYTF. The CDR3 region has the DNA TGTGCCAGTAGCCTAGAAGGGTATTATGGCTACACCTTC.

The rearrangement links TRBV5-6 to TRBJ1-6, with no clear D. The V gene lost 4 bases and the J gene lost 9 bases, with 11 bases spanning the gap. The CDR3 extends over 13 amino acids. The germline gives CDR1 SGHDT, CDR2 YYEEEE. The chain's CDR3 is CASSPRKGSPLHF. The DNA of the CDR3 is TGTGCCAGCAGCCCCCGGAAGGGTTCACCCCTCCACTTT.

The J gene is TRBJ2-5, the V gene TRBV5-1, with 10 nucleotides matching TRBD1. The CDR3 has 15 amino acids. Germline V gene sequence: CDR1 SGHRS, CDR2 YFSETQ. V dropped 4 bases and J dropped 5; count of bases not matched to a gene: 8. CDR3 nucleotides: TGCGCCAGCAGCGACGGGACAGGGGAGGGGGAGACCCAGTACTTC. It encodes CASSDGTGEGETQYF.

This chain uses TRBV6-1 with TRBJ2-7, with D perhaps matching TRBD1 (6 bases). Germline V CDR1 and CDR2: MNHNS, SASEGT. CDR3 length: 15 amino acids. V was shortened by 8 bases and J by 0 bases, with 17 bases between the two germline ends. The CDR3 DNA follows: TGTGCCAGCGGCACCCCGGGACACCTCTCCTACGAGCAGTACTTC. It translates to CASGTPGHLSYEQYF.

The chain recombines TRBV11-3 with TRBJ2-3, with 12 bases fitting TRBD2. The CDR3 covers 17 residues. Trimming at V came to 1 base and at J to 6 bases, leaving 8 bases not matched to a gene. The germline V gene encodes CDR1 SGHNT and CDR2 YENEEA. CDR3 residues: CASSLGPSGGAGDTQYF. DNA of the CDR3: TGTGCCAGCAGCTTAGGACCTAGCGGGGGGGCAGGGGATACGCAGTATTTT. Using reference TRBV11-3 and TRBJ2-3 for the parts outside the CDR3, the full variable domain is EAGVVQSPRYKIIEKKQPVAFWCNPISGHNTLYWYLQNLGQGPELLIRYENEEAVDDSQLPKDRFSAERLKGVDSTLKIQPAELGDSAVYLCASSLGPSGGAGDTQYFGPGTRLTVL.

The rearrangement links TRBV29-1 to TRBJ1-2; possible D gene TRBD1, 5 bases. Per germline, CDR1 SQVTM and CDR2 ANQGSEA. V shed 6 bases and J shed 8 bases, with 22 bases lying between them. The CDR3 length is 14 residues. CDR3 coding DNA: TGCAGCGTGTTCATTCGCGGCAGGGTAAGCGGCTACACCTTC. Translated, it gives CSVFIRGRVSGYTF.

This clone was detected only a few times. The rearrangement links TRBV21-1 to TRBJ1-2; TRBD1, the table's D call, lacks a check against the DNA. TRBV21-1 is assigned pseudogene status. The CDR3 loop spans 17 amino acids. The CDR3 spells CASSKAMATQGVYGYTF. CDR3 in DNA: TGTGCCAGCAGCAAAGCAATGGCAACCCAGGGGGTCTATGGCTACACCTTC.